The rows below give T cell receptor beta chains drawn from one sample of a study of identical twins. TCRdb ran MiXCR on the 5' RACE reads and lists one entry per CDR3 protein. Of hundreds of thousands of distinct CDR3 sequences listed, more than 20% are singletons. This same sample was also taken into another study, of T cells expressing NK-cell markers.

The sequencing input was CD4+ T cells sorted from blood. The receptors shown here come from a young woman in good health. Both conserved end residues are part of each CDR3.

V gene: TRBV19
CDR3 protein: CASSRLGDTEAFF

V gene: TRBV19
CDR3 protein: CASSQPPSEAFF

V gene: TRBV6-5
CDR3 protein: CASRSVADTQYF

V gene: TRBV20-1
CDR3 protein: CSARGSGGYNEQFF

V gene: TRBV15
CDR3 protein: CATSRDRTGGEQQFF

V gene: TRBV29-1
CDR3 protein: CSVVRGNTEAFF

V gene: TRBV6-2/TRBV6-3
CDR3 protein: CASSRRRGQARFPPSRDTQYF

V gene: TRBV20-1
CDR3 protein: CSAQAGGLYNEQFF

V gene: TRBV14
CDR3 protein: CASSQDRWATNTGELFF

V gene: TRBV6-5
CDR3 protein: CASSYSHRLNYGYTF

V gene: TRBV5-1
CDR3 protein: CASRGRDSPLHF

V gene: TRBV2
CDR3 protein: CASSKDITTYNEQFF

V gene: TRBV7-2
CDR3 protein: CASSFIAGQPDTQYF

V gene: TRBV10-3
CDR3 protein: CAIKTTGTVNTEAFF

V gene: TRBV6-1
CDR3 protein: CASSTTGVSNQPQHF

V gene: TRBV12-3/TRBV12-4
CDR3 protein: CASSLAVNTEAFF

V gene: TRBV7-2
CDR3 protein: CASSRMTTTSRLGQFF

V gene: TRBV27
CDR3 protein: CASSWVASGRVYEQYF

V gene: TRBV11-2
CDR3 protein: CASNLTRKGDATNEKLFF

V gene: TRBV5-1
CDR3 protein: CASSLGSNQPQHF

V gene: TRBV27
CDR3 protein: CASSATGHWADTQYF

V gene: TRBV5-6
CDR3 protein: CASSRGPNYGYTF

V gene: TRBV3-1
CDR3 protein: CASSQGQGSSGANVLTF

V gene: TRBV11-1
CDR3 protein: CASSLINTGELFF

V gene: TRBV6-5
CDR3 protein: CASSYGGGQGYVNEQFF

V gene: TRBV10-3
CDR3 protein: CATVAGPSYEQYF

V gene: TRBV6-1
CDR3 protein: CASSLRQGPLNEQFF

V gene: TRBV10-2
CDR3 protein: CASSADSPNGVQFF

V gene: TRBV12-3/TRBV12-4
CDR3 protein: CASSSPPGLAGESPYEQYF

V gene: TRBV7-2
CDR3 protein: CASSLSIGAIETQYF

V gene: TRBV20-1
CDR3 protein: CSATGSGSSYNEQFF

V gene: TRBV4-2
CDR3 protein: CASSRLAGGASTDTQYF

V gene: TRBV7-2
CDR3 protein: CASSLVAVSTDTQYF

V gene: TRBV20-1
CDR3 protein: CSASDQTSGTADTQYF

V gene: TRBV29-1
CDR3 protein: CSASSDREGEQYF

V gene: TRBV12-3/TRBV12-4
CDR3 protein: CASSYGTGGAETQYF

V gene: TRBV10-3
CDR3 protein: CAISVKMEETQYF

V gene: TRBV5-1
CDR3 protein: CASSLGPIDSPLHF

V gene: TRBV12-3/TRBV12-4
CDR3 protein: CASSTGRRQPQHF

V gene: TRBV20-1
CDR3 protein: CSARMANQPQHF

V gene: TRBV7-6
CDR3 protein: CASSFLAASLYNEQFF

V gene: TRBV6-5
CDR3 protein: CASSNSGAAAVGYTF

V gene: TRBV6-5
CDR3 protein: CASSYGHPRTDTQYF

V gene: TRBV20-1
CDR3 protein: CSATGTGLIEKLFF

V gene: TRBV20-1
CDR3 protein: CSAPGTVGRDSPLHF

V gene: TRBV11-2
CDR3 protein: CASSFRSGFETQYF

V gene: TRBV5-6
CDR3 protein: CASRRREYNEQFF

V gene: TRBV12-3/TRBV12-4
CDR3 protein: CASSLKDREGNTEAFF

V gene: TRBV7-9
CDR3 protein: CASSPDWGTQYF

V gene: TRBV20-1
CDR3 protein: CSARGDRDGDGYTF

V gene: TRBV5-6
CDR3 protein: CASGQVGSPLHF

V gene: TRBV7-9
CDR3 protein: CASSLGAGGPADTQYF

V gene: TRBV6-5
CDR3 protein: CASSYKGTQNSPLHF

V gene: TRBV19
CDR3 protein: CASSIMSGNTIYF

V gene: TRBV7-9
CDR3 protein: CASSVGTGKETQYF